This T cell receptor beta chain was recorded in a study of cytomegalovirus exposure and HLA in healthy donors. Study results and limitations: Cytomegalovirus association was assigned to more than 150 TCR beta chains.

A word on this clone: What it binds is unknown.

Donors counted as nominally healthy when sampled, yet unrecorded immune exposures were likely. CDR1 is LNHNV and CDR2 is YYDKDF in the germline V gene (reference sequence). Trimming removed 4 bases from V and 2 bases from J, with 15 bases in between. The CDR3 consists of 16 residues. PCR amplification relied on 60 Vbeta primers (plus 13 Jbeta primers). Under the authors' procedure: A later analysis counted 70 million to 85 million unique TCR beta chains, roughly 11 million shared. Assay used: immunoSEQ multiplex PCR; TCRdb lists only in-frame clones, some missing. D and trimming come from the DNA, and the V and J calls and clone size come from that table. The sample holds some 180,000 clones, over 75% seen once.

The sequencing sample was made of PBMCs. The sequence derives from a male donor in good health and CMV-seronegative. The chain is built from TRBV15 and TRBJ1-3; D may be TRBD1 (5 bases). This CDR3 reads CATSTQETAPGNTIYF. The CDR3, as DNA: TGTGCCACCAGCACCCAGGAGACAGCGCCTGGAAACACCATATATTTT.